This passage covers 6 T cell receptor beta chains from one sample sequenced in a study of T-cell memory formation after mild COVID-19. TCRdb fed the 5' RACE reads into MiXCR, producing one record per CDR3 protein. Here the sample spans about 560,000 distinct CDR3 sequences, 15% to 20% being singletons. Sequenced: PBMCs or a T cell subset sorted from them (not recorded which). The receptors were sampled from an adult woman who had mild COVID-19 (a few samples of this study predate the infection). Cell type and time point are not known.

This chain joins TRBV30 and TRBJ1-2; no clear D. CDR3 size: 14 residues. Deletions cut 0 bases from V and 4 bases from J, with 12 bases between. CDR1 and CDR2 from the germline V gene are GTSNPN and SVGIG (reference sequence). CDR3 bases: TGTGCCTGGAGTGTTTCCAGCCCGTTCTATGGCTACACCTTC. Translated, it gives CAWSVSSPFYGYTF. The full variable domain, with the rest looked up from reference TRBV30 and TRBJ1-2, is SQTIHQWPATLVQPVGSPLSLECTVEGTSNPNLYWYRQAAGRGLQLLFYSVGIGQISSEVPQNLSASRPQDRQFILSSKKLLLSDSGFYLCAWSVSSPFYGYTFGSGTRLTVV.

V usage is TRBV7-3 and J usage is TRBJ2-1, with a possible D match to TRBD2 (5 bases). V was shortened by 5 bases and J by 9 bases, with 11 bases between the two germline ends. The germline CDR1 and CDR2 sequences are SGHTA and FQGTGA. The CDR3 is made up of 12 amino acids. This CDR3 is CASSLSSGEQFF. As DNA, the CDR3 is TGTGCCAGCAGCCTCTCGAGCGGTGAGCAGTTCTTC.

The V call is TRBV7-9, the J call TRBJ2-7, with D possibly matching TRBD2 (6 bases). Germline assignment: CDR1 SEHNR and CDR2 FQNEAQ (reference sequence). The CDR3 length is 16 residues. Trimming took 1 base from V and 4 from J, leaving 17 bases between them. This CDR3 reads CASSLGSVPGGYEQYF. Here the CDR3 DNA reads TGTGCCAGCAGCTTAGGATCCGTCCCCGGGGGTTACGAGCAGTACTTC.

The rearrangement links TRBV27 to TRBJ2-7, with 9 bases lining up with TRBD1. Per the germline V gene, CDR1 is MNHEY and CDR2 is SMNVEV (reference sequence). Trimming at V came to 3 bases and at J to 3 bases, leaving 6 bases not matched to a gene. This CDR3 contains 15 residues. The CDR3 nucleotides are TGTGCCAGCAGTTTGATGGGACAGGGAATCTACGAGCAGTACTTC. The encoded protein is CASSLMGQGIYEQYF.

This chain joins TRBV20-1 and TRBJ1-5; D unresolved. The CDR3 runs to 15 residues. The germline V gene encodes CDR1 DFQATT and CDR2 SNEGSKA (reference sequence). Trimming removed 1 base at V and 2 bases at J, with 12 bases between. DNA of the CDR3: TGCAGTGCTAGAGCGCAGTTGATGGGCAATCAGCCCCAGCATTTT. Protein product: CSARAQLMGNQPQHF.

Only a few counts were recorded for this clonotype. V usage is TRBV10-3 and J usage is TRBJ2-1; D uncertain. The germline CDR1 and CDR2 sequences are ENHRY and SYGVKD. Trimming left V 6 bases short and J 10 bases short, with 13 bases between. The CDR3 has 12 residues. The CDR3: CAIRDLPDEQFF. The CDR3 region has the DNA TGTGCCATCAGGGACCTCCCCGACGAGCAGTTCTTC.